The present T cell receptor (beta chain) was sequenced within a study of HIV-infected patients and healthy controls. This clonotype came up many times. The antigen is undetermined. Study results and caveats: MAIT alpha-chain CDR3s were frequent in healthy controls, depleted in HIV+. Healthy control repertoires had roughly threefold more distinct CDR3s than untreated HIV+ repertoires, and higher Shannon diversity. The study did not determine the donors' HLA types.

Follow-up blood was drawn about 14 weeks, roughly three months, after antiretroviral therapy began. Whole blood was used without fractionation, so all unsorted peripheral T cells were included. Alpha and beta constant-region primers primed reverse transcription of around 0.5 ug RNA. Using multiplexing indices, alpha and beta chain libraries were generated apart by chain-specific third strand synthesis. The library had 12-nucleotide molecular identifiers formed by two random hexamers joined together. TCRdb processed the 5' RACE reads anew with MiXCR; each CDR3 protein has one entry. The data hold about 14,000 distinct CDR3 sequences, with 10% to 15% observed a single time. The sequencing used blood, collected during antiretroviral therapy. This clonotype originated in an adult with HIV infection. The donor label of this sample is uncertain.

Here the CDR3 DNA reads TGTGCCAGCAGTTTTTCTTCCGGTCTGGCCACAGATACGCAGTATTTT. Translating gives CASSFSSGLATDTQYF. The V and J genes are TRBV6-2 or TRBV6-3 and TRBJ2-3; no firm D call. Germline CDR1 is MNHEY and CDR2 is SVGEGT. There are 16 residues in the CDR3. V lost 4 bases, J lost 2 bases, and 16 bases lay in between.